This TCR beta chain came from a study of cytomegalovirus exposure and HLA in healthy donors. About the research overall: Of some 360 genotyped donors, roughly 80% clustered with self-reported Caucasian donors.

Germline CDR1 is MNHEY and CDR2 is SMNVEV (reference sequence). Losses at the gene ends were 4 bases for V and 2 bases for J; bases not matched to a gene: 7. CDR3 length: 17 residues. As concerns this clone: The antigen remains undetermined.

Whole-study findings and limits: Reported performance of the classifier showed diagnosis of cytomegalovirus status with high specificity and sensitivity. It was in a later analysis that TCR association rates were seen to vary by HLA locus, highest for DRB1 and lowest for HLA-C.

13 Jbeta primers and 60 Vbeta primers were used for the PCR. Profiled with immunoSEQ multiplex PCR; TCRdb holds only in-frame clones, not every one. The table has tens of thousands of clones, around 78% seen once. The source of this sequence is a male donor in good health and CMV-seropositive. Source material: PBMCs. V is TRBV27 and J is TRBJ2-6, with TRBD1 matching 8 bases. CDR3 bases: TGTGCCAGCAGTTCCCCGGCAGGGGGCGCTGGGGCCAACGTCCTGACTTTC. This codes for CASSSPAGGAGANVLTF. Full variable domain (outside the CDR3, taken from reference TRBV27 and TRBJ2-6): EAQVTQNPRYLITVTGKKLTVTCSQNMNHEYMSWYRQDPGLGLRQIYYSMNVEVTDKGDVPEGYKVSRKEKRNFPLILESPSPNQTSLYFCASSSPAGGAGANVLTFGAGSRLTVL.